This T cell receptor beta chain was captured by sequencing in a study of cytomegalovirus exposure and HLA in healthy donors. The count of this clone is one. In the PCR, 60 Vbeta and 13 Jbeta primers were used. The data were produced by immunoSEQ multiplex PCR, yet TCRdb's version contains in-frame clones alone and is incomplete. Counted here are fewer than 200,000 clones, around 77% occurring once; the ten biggest clones make up 2.4%. Germline V gene data show CDR1 as SGDLS and CDR2 as YYNGEE. CDR3 size: 16 residues. The germline V and J ends were trimmed by 4 bases and 2 bases, with 17 bases remaining between them.

The sequenced sample consisted of PBMCs. The chain recombines TRBV9 with TRBJ2-3; TRBD1 might be the D (6 bases). This sequence originates from a man aged 55 to 70 in good health and CMV-seronegative. The CDR3 nucleotides are TGTGCCAGCAGCTCCACGACAGGTGGCCCCACAGATACGCAGTATTTT. Protein product: CASSSTTGGPTDTQYF.